The next 11 T cell receptor beta chains were all read from a single sample in a study of PD-1 blockade in classical Hodgkin lymphoma (dated by TCRdb to 2018 to 2021). Library prep was done by the immunoSEQ multiplex PCR assay. TCRdb retrieved this table from immuneACCESS and kept in-frame rearrangements only. Not all clones are present; in checked studies, unresolved V genes account for under half, and no reason is known for the remainder. The sample has 100,000 or so clones on record, approximately 89% of them singletons. The top ten hold under 20% of the sample. The sample's time point label, decoded: cycle 4 day 1 (C4D1), after less than seven weeks of nivolumab. All trial patients had relapsed after autologous stem cell transplantation, with cohorts A, B and C differing in prior brentuximab vedotin exposure. This specimen was peripheral blood mononuclear cells (PBMCs), taken before the fourth cycle of nivolumab. The source is a human donor with classical Hodgkin lymphoma.

The V call is TRBV4-1, the J call TRBJ1-2, with D possibly being TRBD1 (5 bases). CDR3 length: 16 residues. Germline V gene sequence: CDR1 MGHRA, CDR2 YSYEKL. V was trimmed by 4 bases and J by 4 bases, leaving 19 bases between them. CDR3 region: CASSREGTGASYGYTF. CDR3 nucleotide sequence: TGCGCCAGCAGCCGAGAGGGGACTGGGGCGTCCTATGGCTACACCTTC.

The rearrangement joins TRBV7-2 to TRBJ2-7, with 11 bases identical to TRBD1. There are 14 residues in the CDR3. Germline CDR1 and CDR2: SGHTA and FQGNSA. J was trimmed by 4 bases and V by 4 bases; bases with no gene match: 3. CDR3 DNA sequence: TGTGCCAGCAGCTCCGGGACAGGGGGTTACGAGCAGTACTTC. Amino acids: CASSSGTGGYEQYF.

The chain uses TRBV7-2 and TRBJ1-1, with TRBD1 matching 7 bases. This CDR3 region has 14 residues. The germline V gene encodes CDR1 SGHTA and CDR2 FQGNSA. The V and J ends lost 4 bases and 5 bases, in that order; junction bases with no gene match: 7. The CDR3 loop is CASSSHQGVTEAFF. For the CDR3, the DNA is TGTGCCAGCAGCTCACATCAGGGGGTGACTGAAGCTTTCTTT.

The genes are TRBV5-1 and TRBJ2-1, with 10 bases fitting TRBD2. The CDR3 runs to 15 residues. Germline values: CDR1 SGHRS, CDR2 YFSETQ. V lost 4 bases, J lost 6 bases, and 7 bases stayed unmatched. CDR3 in amino acids: CASSSGTSAANEQFF. The CDR3 DNA is TGCGCCAGCAGCAGCGGGACTAGCGCAGCCAATGAGCAGTTCTTC.

The rearrangement joins TRBV15 to TRBJ2-3; TRBD2 agrees at 10 bases. The germline V gene has CDR1 LNHNV and CDR2 YYDKDF (reference sequence). The V segment lost 0 bases and the J segment 4 bases; nucleotides outside the gene matches: 7. The CDR3 has 17 residues. CDR3 DNA: TGTGCCACCAGCAGAGATCGGCTAGCGGGAGACCCAGATACGCAGTATTTT. Translating it yields CATSRDRLAGDPDTQYF.

The V call is TRBV2, the J call TRBJ2-7; 11 positions agree with TRBD1. Germline V gene sequence: CDR1 SNHLY, CDR2 FYNNEI. The CDR3 sequence is 15 residues long. J was trimmed by 5 bases and V by 6 bases; bases with no gene match: 9. The CDR3 protein is CASSSPGQGVDEQYF. CDR3 coding DNA: TGTGCCAGCAGCTCCCCGGGACAGGGGGTTGACGAGCAGTACTTC.

V and J are TRBV7-2 and TRBJ1-1; D is ambiguous. CDR3 length: 13 residues. With 5 bases removed from V and 3 bases from J, the gap between germline ends came to 10 bases. Germline values: CDR1 SGHTA, CDR2 FQGNSA. The CDR3 DNA sequence: TGTGCCAGCAGCGCTAGGGTGGACACTGAAGCTTTCTTT. Translated: CASSARVDTEAFF.

The chain links TRBV4-1 to TRBJ2-2, with D maybe TRBD2 (7 bases). Trimming left V 5 bases short and J 0 bases short, with 13 bases between. The germline V gene encodes CDR1 MGHRA and CDR2 YSYEKL. The CDR3 consists of 16 residues. The CDR3 DNA reads as TGCGCCAGCAGCGCGAGGGGGGGGGCGAACACCGGGGAGCTGTTTTTT. Translation gives CASSARGGANTGELFF.

This chain uses TRBV30 with TRBJ2-3; 7 positions agree with TRBD2. CDR1 is GTSNPN, CDR2 SVGIG, per germline (reference sequence). This CDR3 is built from 13 residues. V lost 4 bases and J lost 9; bases outside the gene matches: 10. The DNA of the CDR3 is TGTGCCTGGACCCCTCCCTCCGGGAGGACGCAGTATTTT. Amino acids: CAWTPPSGRTQYF.

The V gene is TRBV18, the J gene TRBJ2-3, with TRBD1 matching 7 bases. The CDR3 loop spans 14 amino acids. CDR1 KGHSH and CDR2 LQKENI come from the germline V gene. The V and J ends lost 4 bases and 2 bases, in that order; junction bases with no gene match: 3. The CDR3 region is CASSQTGSTDTQYF. Here the CDR3 DNA reads TGTGCCAGCTCACAGACAGGGTCCACAGATACGCAGTATTTT. The complete variable domain, with remaining parts taken from reference TRBV18 and TRBJ2-3, reads NAGVMQNPRHLVRRRGQEARLRCSPMKGHSHVYWYRQLPEEGLKFMVYLQKENIIDESGMPKERFSAEFPKEGPSILRIQQVVRGDSAAYFCASSQTGSTDTQYFGPGTRLTVL.

This chain connects TRBV27 to TRBJ2-3; 8 bases are shared with TRBD2. Germline values: CDR1 MNHEY, CDR2 SMNVEV (reference sequence). V trimming: 3 bases; J trimming: 6 bases; junction bases outside the gene matches: 5. CDR3 length: 14 residues. The CDR3 DNA follows: TGTGCCAGCAGTTTCTTTGCGGGAGGTGATACGCAGTATTTT. Protein product: CASSFFAGGDTQYF.